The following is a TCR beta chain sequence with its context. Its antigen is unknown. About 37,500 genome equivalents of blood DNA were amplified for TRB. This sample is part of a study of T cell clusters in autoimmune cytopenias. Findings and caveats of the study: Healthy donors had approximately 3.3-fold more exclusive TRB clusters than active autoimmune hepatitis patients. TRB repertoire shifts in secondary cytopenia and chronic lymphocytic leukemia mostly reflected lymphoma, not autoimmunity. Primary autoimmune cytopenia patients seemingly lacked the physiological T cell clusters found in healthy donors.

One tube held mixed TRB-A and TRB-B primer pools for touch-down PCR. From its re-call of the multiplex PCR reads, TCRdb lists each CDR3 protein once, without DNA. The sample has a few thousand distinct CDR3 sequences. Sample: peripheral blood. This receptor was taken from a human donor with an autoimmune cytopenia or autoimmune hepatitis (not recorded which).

CDR3 amino acids: CASSSTRLEGSRTYNEQFF. The rearrangement links TRBV6-5 to TRBJ2-1; TCRdb indicates TRBD2, and absent DNA this call remains unverified. This CDR3 is 19 amino acids long. The germline gives CDR1 MNHEY, CDR2 SVGAGI.